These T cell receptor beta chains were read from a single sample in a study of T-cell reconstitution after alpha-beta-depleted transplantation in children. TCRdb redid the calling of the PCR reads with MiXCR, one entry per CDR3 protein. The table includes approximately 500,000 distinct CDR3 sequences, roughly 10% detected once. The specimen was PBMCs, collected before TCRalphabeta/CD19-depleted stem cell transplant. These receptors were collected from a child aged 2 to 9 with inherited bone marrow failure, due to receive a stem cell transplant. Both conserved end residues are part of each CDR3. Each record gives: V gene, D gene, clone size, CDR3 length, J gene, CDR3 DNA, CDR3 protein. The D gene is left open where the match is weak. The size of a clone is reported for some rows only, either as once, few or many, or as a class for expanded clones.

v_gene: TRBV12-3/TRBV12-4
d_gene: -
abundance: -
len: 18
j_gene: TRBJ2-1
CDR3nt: TGTGCCAGCAGTCCCCGGGACTCCAATCCCCCTACCTACAATGAGCAGTTCTTC
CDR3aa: CASSPRDSNPPTYNEQFF

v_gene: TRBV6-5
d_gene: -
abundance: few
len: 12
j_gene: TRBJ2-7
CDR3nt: TGTGCCAGCACGGGCAGGGTCTACGAGCAGTACTTC
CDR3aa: CASTGRVYEQYF

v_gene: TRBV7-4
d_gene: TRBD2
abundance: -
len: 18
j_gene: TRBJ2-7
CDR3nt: TGTGCCAGCAGCTTTGGGCCCGTCCTATCTAGCGGCTCCTACGAGCAGTACTTC
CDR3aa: CASSFGPVLSSGSYEQYF

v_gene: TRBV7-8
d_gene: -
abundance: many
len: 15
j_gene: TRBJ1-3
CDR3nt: TGTGCCAGCAGCTTAAGTCGGGGGCCAGGAAACACCATATATTTT
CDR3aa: CASSLSRGPGNTIYF

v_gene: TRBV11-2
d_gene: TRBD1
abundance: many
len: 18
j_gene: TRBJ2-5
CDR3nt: TGTGCCAGCAGCTCAAGTCAGGGGACAGGGTCGAGGTGGGAGACCCAGTACTTC
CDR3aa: CASSSSQGTGSRWETQYF

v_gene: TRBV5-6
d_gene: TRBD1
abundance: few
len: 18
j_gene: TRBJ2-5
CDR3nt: TGTGCCAGCAGCGGACGAGGGACAGGGGGCATGTACCAAGAGACCCAGTACTTC
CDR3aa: CASSGRGTGGMYQETQYF

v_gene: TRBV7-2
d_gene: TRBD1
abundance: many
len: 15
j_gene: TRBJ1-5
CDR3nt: TGTGCCAGCAGCGAACTGGAGGGGGCTGTTCAGCCCCAGCATTTT
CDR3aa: CASSELEGAVQPQHF

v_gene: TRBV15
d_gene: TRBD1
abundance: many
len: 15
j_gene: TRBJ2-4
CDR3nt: TGTGCCACCAGCAGAGATCTGGACAGGGGGGGCATTCAGTACTTC
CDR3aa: CATSRDLDRGGIQYF

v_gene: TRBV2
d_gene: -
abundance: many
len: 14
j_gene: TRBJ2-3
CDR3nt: TGTGCCAGCAGCGTCCGGAACAGCGCAGATACGCAGTATTTT
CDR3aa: CASSVRNSADTQYF

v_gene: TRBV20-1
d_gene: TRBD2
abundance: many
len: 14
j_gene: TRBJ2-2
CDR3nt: TGCAGTGCCCCTCGGCGGGAGGCCGCCGGGGAGCTGTTTTTT
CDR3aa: CSAPRREAAGELFF

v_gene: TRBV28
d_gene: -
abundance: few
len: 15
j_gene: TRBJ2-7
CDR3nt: TGTGCCAGCAGTTCCCCAGGGGAGGGGACCTACGAGCAGTACTTC
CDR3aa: CASSSPGEGTYEQYF

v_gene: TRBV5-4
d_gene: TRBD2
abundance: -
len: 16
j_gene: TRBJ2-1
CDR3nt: TGTGCCAGCAGCTCGGGGGAGCTAGCGGGAGGGCTTGAGCAGTTCTTC
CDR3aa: CASSSGELAGGLEQFF

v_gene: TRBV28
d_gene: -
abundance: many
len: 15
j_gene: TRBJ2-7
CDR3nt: TGTGCCAGCAGCTCCCGACGGGGTAGCTCCTACGAGCAGTACTTC
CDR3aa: CASSSRRGSSYEQYF

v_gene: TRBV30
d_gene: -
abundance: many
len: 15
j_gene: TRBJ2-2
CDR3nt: TGTGCCTGGAGTGTGTTACTAGGCAGCGCCGGGGAGCTGTTTTTT
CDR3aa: CAWSVLLGSAGELFF

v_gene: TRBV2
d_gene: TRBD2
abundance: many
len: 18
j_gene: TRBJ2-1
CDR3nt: TGTGCCAGCAGGTCTCTAATTACTAGCGGCACCTCCTACAATGAGCAGTTCTTC
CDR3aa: CASRSLITSGTSYNEQFF

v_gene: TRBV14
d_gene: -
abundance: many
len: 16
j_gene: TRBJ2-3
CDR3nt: TGTGCCAGCAGCCGGCCGGGACAAGGGTGGACAGATACGCAGTATTTT
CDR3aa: CASSRPGQGWTDTQYF

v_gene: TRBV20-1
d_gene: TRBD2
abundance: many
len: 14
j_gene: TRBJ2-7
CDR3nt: TGCAGTGCTAGCGGACGCGGGAGAGATGGCGAGCAGTACTTC
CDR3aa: CSASGRGRDGEQYF

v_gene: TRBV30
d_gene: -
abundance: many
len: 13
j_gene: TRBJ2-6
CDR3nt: TGTGCCTGGAGGTACTCTGGGGCCAACGTCCTGACTTTC
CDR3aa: CAWRYSGANVLTF

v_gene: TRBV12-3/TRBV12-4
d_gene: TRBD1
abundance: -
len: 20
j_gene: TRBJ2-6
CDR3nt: TGTGCCAGCAGCCTCCCCGATTGGGACAGACGTATCTCTGGGGCCAACGTCCTGACTTTC
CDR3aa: CASSLPDWDRRISGANVLTF

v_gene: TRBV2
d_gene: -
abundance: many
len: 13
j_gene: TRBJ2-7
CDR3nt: TGTGCCAGCCTGGGGGGCCGAGGGTACGAGCAGTACTTC
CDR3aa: CASLGGRGYEQYF

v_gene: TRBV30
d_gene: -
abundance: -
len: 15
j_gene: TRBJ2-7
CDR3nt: TGTGCCTCCCAGGGGCTAGCAGAACATCCCTACGAGCAGTACTTC
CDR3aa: CASQGLAEHPYEQYF

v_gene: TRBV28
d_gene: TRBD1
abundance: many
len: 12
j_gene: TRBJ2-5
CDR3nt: TGTGCCAGCAACGAAGGGGGCGAGACCCAGTACTTC
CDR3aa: CASNEGGETQYF

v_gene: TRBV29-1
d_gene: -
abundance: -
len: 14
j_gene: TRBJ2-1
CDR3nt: TGCAGCGTGGACCGGGACACATCCTACAATGAGCAGTTCTTC
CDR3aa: CSVDRDTSYNEQFF

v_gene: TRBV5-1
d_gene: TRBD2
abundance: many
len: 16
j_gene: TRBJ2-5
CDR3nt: TGCGCCAGCAGCTTGGAACTAGCGGGAGTCAGAGAGACCCAGTACTTC
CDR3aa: CASSLELAGVRETQYF

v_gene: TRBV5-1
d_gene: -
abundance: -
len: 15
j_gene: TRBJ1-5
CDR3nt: TGCGCCAGCAGCCCTTTACCGGGGGGCAATCAGCCCCAGCATTTT
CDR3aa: CASSPLPGGNQPQHF

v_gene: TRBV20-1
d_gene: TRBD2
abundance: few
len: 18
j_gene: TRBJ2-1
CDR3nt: TGCAGTGCTGTCCGCAATCTAGCGGATTTAAGCTCCTACAATGAGCAGTTCTTC
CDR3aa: CSAVRNLADLSSYNEQFF

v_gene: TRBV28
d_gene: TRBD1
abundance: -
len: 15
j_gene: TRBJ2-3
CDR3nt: TGTGCCACCAACCCGCCGGACAGGGACCTCCTGGGGCAGTATTTT
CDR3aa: CATNPPDRDLLGQYF

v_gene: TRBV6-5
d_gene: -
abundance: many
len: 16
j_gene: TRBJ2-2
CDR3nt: TGTGCCAGCAGTTACTTTCCGGGACAACTCACCGGGGAGCTGTTTTTT
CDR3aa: CASSYFPGQLTGELFF

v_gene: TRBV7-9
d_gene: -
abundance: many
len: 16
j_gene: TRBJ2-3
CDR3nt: TGTGCCAGCAGCCGATCGGCGGCGGGAAACGGAGATACGCAGTATTTT
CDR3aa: CASSRSAAGNGDTQYF

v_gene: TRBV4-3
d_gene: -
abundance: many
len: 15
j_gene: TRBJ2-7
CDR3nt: TGCGCCAGCAGCCTTATTCCGGGGGCAGGGGACGAGCAGTACTTC
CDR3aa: CASSLIPGAGDEQYF

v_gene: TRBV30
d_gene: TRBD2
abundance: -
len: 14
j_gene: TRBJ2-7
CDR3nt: TGTGCCTGGAGCGGACTAGCGGGATACTACGAGCAGTACTTC
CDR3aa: CAWSGLAGYYEQYF

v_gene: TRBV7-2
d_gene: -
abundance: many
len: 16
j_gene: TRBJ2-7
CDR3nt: TGTGCCAGCAGCTTACCCCCCCGGGAGCTCTCCTACGAGCAGTACTTC
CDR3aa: CASSLPPRELSYEQYF

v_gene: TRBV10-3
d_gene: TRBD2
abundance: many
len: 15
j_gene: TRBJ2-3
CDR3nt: TGTGCCATCAGTGAGCCGGGAGGGCCGCCAGATACGCAGTATTTT
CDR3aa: CAISEPGGPPDTQYF

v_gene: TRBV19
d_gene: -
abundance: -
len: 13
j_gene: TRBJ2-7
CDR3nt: TGTGCCAGTAGTATAGAAGGCCCTGACGAGCAGTACTTC
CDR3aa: CASSIEGPDEQYF

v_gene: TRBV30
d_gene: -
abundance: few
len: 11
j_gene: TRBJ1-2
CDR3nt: TGTGCCTGGGGGAGAGGACAGTGGATTACCTTC
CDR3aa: CAWGRGQWITF

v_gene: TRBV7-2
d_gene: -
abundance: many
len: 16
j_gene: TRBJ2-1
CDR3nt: TGTGCCAGCAGCTTAATTCCTCGCGGGGCCTACAATGAGCAGTTCTTC
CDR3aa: CASSLIPRGAYNEQFF

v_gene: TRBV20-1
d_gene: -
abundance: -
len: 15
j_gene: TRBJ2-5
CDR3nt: TGCAGTGCTGAGAAGGTTGGGCAGCCCCAAGAGACCCAGTACTTC
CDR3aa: CSAEKVGQPQETQYF

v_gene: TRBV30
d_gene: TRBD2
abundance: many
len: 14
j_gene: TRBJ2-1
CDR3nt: TGTGCCTGGAGTGCCGGACTAGCGGCAAATGAGCAGTTCTTC
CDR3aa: CAWSAGLAANEQFF

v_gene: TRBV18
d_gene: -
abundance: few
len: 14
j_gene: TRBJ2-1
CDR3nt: TGTGCCAGCTCACCACCGCCTAGGGGAAATGAGCAGTTCTTC
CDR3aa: CASSPPPRGNEQFF

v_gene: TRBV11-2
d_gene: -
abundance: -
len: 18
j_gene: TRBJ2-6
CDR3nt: TGTGCCAGCACCCACGGGGTCATAGGGCGCTCTGGGGCCAACGTCCTGACTTTC
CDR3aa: CASTHGVIGRSGANVLTF

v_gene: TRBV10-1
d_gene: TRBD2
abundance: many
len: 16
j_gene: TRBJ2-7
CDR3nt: TGCGCCAGCAGTGAGAAATCGGGAGGTCCCTACTACGAGCAGTACTTC
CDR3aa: CASSEKSGGPYYEQYF

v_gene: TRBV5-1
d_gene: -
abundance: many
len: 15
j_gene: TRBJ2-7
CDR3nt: TGCGCCAGCAGCCCAGGACGGGACTTAAACTACGAGCAGTACTTC
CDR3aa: CASSPGRDLNYEQYF

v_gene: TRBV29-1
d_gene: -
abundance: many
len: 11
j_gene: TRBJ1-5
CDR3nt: TGCAGCGCCCCAGGGAATCAGCCCCAGCATTTT
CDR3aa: CSAPGNQPQHF

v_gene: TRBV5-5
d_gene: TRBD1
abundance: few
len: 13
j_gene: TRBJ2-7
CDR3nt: TGTGCCAGCAGCCCCGTGACAGGGCGCGAGCAGTACTTC
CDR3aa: CASSPVTGREQYF

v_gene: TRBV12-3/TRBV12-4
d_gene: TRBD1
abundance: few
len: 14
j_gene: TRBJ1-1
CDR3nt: TGTGCCAGCAGGCCAGGAACAGGGGCCACTGAAGCTTTCTTT
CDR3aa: CASRPGTGATEAFF

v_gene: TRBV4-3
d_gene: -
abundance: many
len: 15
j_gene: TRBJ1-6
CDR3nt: TGCGCCAGCAGCCAAGTGGGATCGGGAGGTTCACCCCTCCACTTT
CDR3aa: CASSQVGSGGSPLHF